Each of the 23 T cell receptor beta chains below was sequenced from the same sample in a study of CD8+ T cells in alopecia areata. Extracted from the samples, RNA was reverse transcribed into cDNA to serve as the sequencing template. Clones were sequenced by immunoSEQ multiplex PCR, and TCRdb holds only the in-frame ones, with some missing. The sample has approximately 24,000 clones; about 50% are singletons. Sample: NKG2D-high CD8+ T cells sorted from blood. The source of these receptors is a human donor with alopecia areata.

This clone was recorded a few times. V and J are TRBV28 and TRBJ2-2; D unclear. V gave up 0 bases and J gave up 3 bases, with 2 bases separating them. The length of the CDR3 is 13 residues. Germline CDR1 MDHEN, CDR2 SYDVKM. CDR3 nucleotides: TGTGCCAGCAGTTTATGGTACACCGGGGAGCTGTTTTTT. Its protein product is CASSLWYTGELFF. The complete variable domain, with remaining parts taken from reference TRBV28 and TRBJ2-2, reads DVKVTQSSRYLVKRTGEKVFLECVQDMDHENMFWYRQDPGLGLRLIYFSYDVKMKEKGDIPEGYSVSREKKERFSLILESASTNQTSMYLCASSLWYTGELFFGEGSRLTVL.

This clone was seen only a few times. The V call is TRBV28, the J call TRBJ2-1, with 8 bases lining up with TRBD1. Trimming at V came to 3 bases and at J to 9 bases, leaving 10 bases not matched to a gene. The CDR3 is 15 residues long. Germline loops: CDR1 MDHEN, CDR2 SYDVKM. The CDR3 loop is CASSFDRGAAGEQFF. The CDR3 nucleotides read TGTGCCAGCAGTTTCGACAGGGGTGCGGCCGGTGAGCAGTTCTTC.

The chain links TRBV27 to TRBJ2-7; 10 positions match TRBD1. The V gene end was trimmed by 0 bases and the J gene end by 6 bases; junction bases not matched to a gene: 11. The CDR3 covers 17 residues. The germline V gene has CDR1 MNHEY and CDR2 SMNVEV (reference sequence). The CDR3, as DNA: TGTGCCAGCAGTTTATCCCCAGCCGGGACAGGGGTGGCCGAGCAGTACTTC. As protein: CASSLSPAGTGVAEQYF.

V gene TRBV10-3 combines with J gene TRBJ2-6, with D uncertain. The CDR3 totals 15 residues. The germline V and J ends were trimmed by 4 bases and 2 bases, with 9 bases remaining between them. Germline V gene lookup returns CDR1 ENHRY and CDR2 SYGVKD. CDR3 in amino acids: CAISAPRAGANVLTF. The CDR3 DNA reads as TGTGCCATCAGTGCCCCTAGGGCTGGGGCCAACGTCCTGACTTTC.

V gene TRBV12-5 combines with J gene TRBJ1-5; no definite D call. V was trimmed by 6 bases and J by 0 bases, leaving 6 bases between them. The CDR3 runs 13 residues. Germline assignment: CDR1 LGHNT and CDR2 FRNRAP. The CDR3 sequence: CASGLNSNQPQHF. The CDR3 DNA sequence: TGTGCTAGTGGATTAAATAGCAATCAGCCCCAGCATTTT.

CDR3 DNA: TGCGCCAGCAGCCAAGGAGACTCCTCCTACGAGCAGTACTTC. Amino acid sequence: CASSQGDSSYEQYF. The gene calls are TRBV4-1 and TRBJ2-7; D remains unclear. The CDR3 has 14 amino acids. Germline loops: CDR1 MGHRA, CDR2 YSYEKL. Trimming left V 1 base short and J 0 bases short, with 7 bases between.

The chain recombines TRBV6-9 with TRBJ1-2; 7 positions match TRBD1. This CDR3 is 14 amino acids long. With V trimmed by 4 bases and J by 6 bases, 8 bases remained unmatched. Germline V gene lookup returns CDR1 MNHGY and CDR2 SVAAGI. CDR3 sequence reads: CASSSDDRENGYTF. The CDR3 coding sequence is TGTGCCAGCAGTTCAGACGACAGGGAAAATGGCTACACCTTC.

The chain employs TRBV6-1 and TRBJ1-5; D perhaps matches TRBD1 (5 bases). The CDR3 extends over 14 amino acids. V lost 7 bases and J 4 bases, leaving 14 bases between the germline ends. CDR1 MNHNS and CDR2 SASEGT come from the germline V gene. The CDR3 is CASKTVQANQPQHF. In DNA form, the CDR3 reads TGTGCCAGCAAGACGGTACAGGCTAATCAGCCCCAGCATTTT.

This chain uses TRBV28 with TRBJ2-5; 8 nucleotides line up with TRBD1. Looked up from germline, CDR1 is MDHEN and CDR2 is SYDVKM. The CDR3 consists of 16 residues. The J segment lost 7 bases and the V segment lost 6 bases, leaving 16 bases of the junction unmatched. The DNA of the CDR3 is TGTGCCAGCAGCAACACCCCAGGGGGCGAGGATTGGACCCAGTACTTC. Its protein is CASSNTPGGEDWTQYF.

The V call is TRBV27, the J call TRBJ2-5; TRBD2 matches at 12 bases. The J call is in doubt because the DNA end fits TRBJ2-7 better. The CDR3 runs 15 residues. Germline values: CDR1 MNHEY, CDR2 SMNVEV (reference sequence). CDR3 region: CASRGGTSGLYEQYF. The CDR3 DNA reads TGTGCCAGCAGAGGAGGGACTAGCGGGCTCTACGAGCAGTACTTC.

V usage is TRBV19 and J usage is TRBJ1-1, with 7 bases that match TRBD1. This CDR3 has 11 residues. The ends lost 10 bases at V and 6 bases at J; junction bases unmatched: 5. Germline loops: CDR1 LNHDA, CDR2 SQIVND (reference sequence). CDR3 loop: CATRTGAEAFF. For the CDR3, the DNA is TGTGCCACTCGGACAGGTGCTGAAGCTTTCTTT.

The genes are TRBV5-1 and TRBJ1-1; D gene uncertain. CDR1 and CDR2 (germline): SGHRS, YFSETQ. V shed 4 bases and J shed 4 bases, with 14 bases lying between them. The length of the CDR3 is 14 residues. CDR3 protein: CASSLRGSFTEAFF. The CDR3 coding sequence is TGCGCCAGCAGCCTAAGAGGTTCTTTCACTGAAGCTTTCTTT.

The CDR3, as DNA: TGCAGCGTTCTAGGCCCGAGGGACGCCAAAAACATTCAGTACTTC. It codes for CSVLGPRDAKNIQYF. The rearrangement links TRBV29-1 to TRBJ2-4; perhaps D is TRBD1 or TRBD2 (5 bases each). CDR3 length: 15 amino acids. From germline, CDR1 is SQVTM and CDR2 ANQGSEA. V shed 5 bases and J shed 1 base, with 15 bases lying between them.

Comments on this clone: The junction departs from germline at one end; a sequencing error may be responsible. In the same sample, other DNA sequences code for this CDR3. The genes are TRBV9 and TRBJ2-3; TRBD2 is a possible D gene (6 bases). This CDR3 comprises 14 residues. The germline gives CDR1 SGDLS, CDR2 YYNGEE. CDR3 loop: CASSVDEGGFAQYF. The CDR3 region has the DNA TGCGCCAGCAGCGTAGATGAGGGAGGATTTGCGCAGTATTTT.

This clone was seen a few times. The chain uses TRBV25-1 and TRBJ2-1; possible D gene TRBD2, 5 bases. CDR3 length: 16 amino acids. Trimming stripped 1 base from V and 5 bases from J, with 15 bases between. The V gene's germline CDR1 is MGHDK and CDR2 SYGVNS. This CDR3 is CASSESGDYRDNEQFF. The DNA of the CDR3 is TGTGCCAGCAGTGAATCTGGAGACTACCGCGACAATGAGCAGTTCTTC.

This clone was seen repeatedly, ten times or more. The chain links TRBV27 to TRBJ2-2, with 8 bases identical to TRBD2. The CDR3 consists of 14 residues. Germline trimming cut 8 bases from V and 4 bases from J; bases unmatched to any gene: 6. CDR1 is MNHEY, CDR2 SMNVEV, per germline (reference sequence). CDR3 loop: CASRPGTSTGELFF. CDR3 in DNA: TGTGCCAGCCGGCCCGGGACTAGCACCGGGGAGCTGTTTTTT.

The rearrangement joins TRBV4-2 to TRBJ1-1; D ambiguous. This CDR3 has 14 amino acids. V lost 8 bases, J lost 3 bases, and 16 bases lay in between. CDR1 and CDR2 (germline): LGHNA, YNFKEQ. CDR3 sequence: CASRRAGGDTEAFF. CDR3 DNA: TGTGCCAGCCGAAGAGCAGGTGGGGACACTGAAGCTTTCTTT.

The gene calls are TRBV11-2 and TRBJ1-2, with D unclear. With 1 base removed from V and 1 base from J, the gap between germline ends came to 4 bases. The CDR3 covers 13 residues. Germline V lookup: CDR1 SGHAT, CDR2 FQNNGV. This CDR3 is CASSLAFNYGYTF. CDR3 in DNA: TGTGCCAGCAGCTTAGCGTTTAACTATGGCTACACCTTC.

This chain joins TRBV7-2 and TRBJ1-1; D might be TRBD1 (6 bases). The CDR3 extends over 14 amino acids. Germline V gene data show CDR1 as SGHTA and CDR2 as FQGNSA. Trimming removed 5 bases at V and 4 bases at J, with 14 bases between. CDR3 DNA sequence: TGTGCCAGCAGCATGGGGGCGATGGTCACTGAAGCTTTCTTT. Its protein is CASSMGAMVTEAFF.

The V call is TRBV27, the J call TRBJ2-5, with 7 bases aligning to TRBD2. Germline values: CDR1 MNHEY, CDR2 SMNVEV (reference sequence). The ends lost 8 bases at V and 2 bases at J; junction bases unmatched: 5. The CDR3 runs 13 residues. The CDR3 sequence: CASGGGWQETQYF. CDR3 coding DNA: TGTGCCAGCGGGGGAGGGTGGCAAGAGACCCAGTACTTC.

The genes are TRBV27 and TRBJ1-4; 8 nucleotides match TRBD1. The germline V gene has CDR1 MNHEY and CDR2 SMNVEV (reference sequence). The CDR3 contains 15 residues. The V gene end was trimmed by 4 bases and the J gene end by 5 bases; junction bases not matched to a gene: 6. The CDR3 coding sequence is TGTGCCAGCAGTTCTTGGGACAGGTCGAATGAAAAACTGTTTTTT. Translation: CASSSWDRSNEKLFF.

This clone was recorded a few times. V gene TRBV21-1 combines with J gene TRBJ2-7. TRBV21-1 is marked as a pseudogene. The CDR3 has 16 amino acids. Here the CDR3 DNA reads TGTGCCAGCAGCAAAGGGACTTGGGGGTATCCCTACGAGCAGTACTTC. Its translation: CASSKGTWGYPYEQYF.

V usage is TRBV7-9 and J usage is TRBJ1-2; D might be TRBD1 (5 bases). Per germline, CDR1 SEHNR and CDR2 FQNEAQ (reference sequence). The CDR3 loop spans 14 amino acids. The V end lost 7 bases, the J end lost 4 bases, and 16 bases lay between the germline ends. For the CDR3, the DNA is TGTGCCAGCACCCGAAGGCGGGGGACCTATGGCTACACCTTC. It yields the protein CASTRRRGTYGYTF.